This T cell receptor beta chain derives from a study of early T cells in non-severe SARS-CoV-2 infection. This clonotype was counted at least ten times. Germline lookup yields CDR1 SGHAT and CDR2 FQNNGV. The CDR3 contains 12 residues. V shed 0 bases and J shed 5 bases, with 5 bases lying between them. TCRdb re-analysed the 5' RACE reads in MiXCR, keeping a single row per CDR3 protein. There are around 55,000 distinct CDR3 sequences in the sample; under 15% occur only once, and around 3.8% lies in the top ten. The receptor comes from an adult who was a healthcare worker with PCR-confirmed SARS-CoV-2 infection or an uninfected control (not recorded which). This chain links TRBV11-2 with TRBJ2-7; no reliable D call. The sample consisted of whole blood. For the CDR3, the DNA is TGTGCCAGCAGCTTAGAAGGGAACGAGCAGTACTTC. Translation gives CASSLEGNEQYF. The full variable domain, completed using reference TRBV11-2 and TRBJ2-7, is EAGVAQSPRYKIIEKRQSVAFWCNPISGHATLYWYQQILGQGPKLLIQFQNNGVVDDSQLPKDRFSAERLKGVDSTLKIQPAKLEDSAVYLCASSLEGNEQYFGPGTRLTVT.